This T cell receptor beta chain was identified during a study of OX40 agonist ivuxolimab in advanced cancers. Across the whole study: Patients received the agonistic anti-OX40 (CD134) antibody ivuxolimab. Of mixed ages from about 20 to 80 and averaging approximately 60 years, the group was around 78% male.

Generated by immunoSEQ multiplex PCR, the TCRdb table keeps only in-frame clones and is missing some. The sample lists 83,000 or so clones, 70% to 90% occurring once. This CDR3 has 11 amino acids. V was pared by 6 bases and J by 13 bases, with 13 bases between. Germline V gene data show CDR1 as MDHEN and CDR2 as SYDVKM. The specimen was CD4+ or CD8+ T cells sorted from blood, collected in a trial of the OX40 agonist ivuxolimab. The chain recombines TRBV28 with TRBJ1-5; D remains unclear. The source is an adult with an advanced solid tumor such as melanoma, head and neck, liver or kidney cancer. CDR3 DNA: TGTGCCAGCAGGCCCCCGGGCCGACAGCATTTT. This sequence encodes CASRPPGRQHF.